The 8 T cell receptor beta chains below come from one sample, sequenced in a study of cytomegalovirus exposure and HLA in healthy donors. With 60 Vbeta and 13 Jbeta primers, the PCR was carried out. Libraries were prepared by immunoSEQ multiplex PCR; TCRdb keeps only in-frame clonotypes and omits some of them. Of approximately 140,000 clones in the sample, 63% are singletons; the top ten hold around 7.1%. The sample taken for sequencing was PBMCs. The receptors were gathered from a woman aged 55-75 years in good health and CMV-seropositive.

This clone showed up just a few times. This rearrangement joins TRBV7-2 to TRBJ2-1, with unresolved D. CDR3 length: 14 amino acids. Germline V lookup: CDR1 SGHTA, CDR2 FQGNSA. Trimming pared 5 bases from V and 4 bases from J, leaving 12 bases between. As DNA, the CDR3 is TGTGCCAGCAGCATAGGCTACGCTTACAATGAGCAGTTCTTC. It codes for CASSIGYAYNEQFF.

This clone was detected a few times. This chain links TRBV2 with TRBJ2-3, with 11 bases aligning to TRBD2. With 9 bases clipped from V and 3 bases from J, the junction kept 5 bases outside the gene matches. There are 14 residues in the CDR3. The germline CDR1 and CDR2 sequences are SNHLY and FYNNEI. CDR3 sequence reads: CASLAGGRTDTQYF. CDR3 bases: TGTGCCAGTCTAGCGGGAGGAAGGACAGATACGCAGTATTTT.

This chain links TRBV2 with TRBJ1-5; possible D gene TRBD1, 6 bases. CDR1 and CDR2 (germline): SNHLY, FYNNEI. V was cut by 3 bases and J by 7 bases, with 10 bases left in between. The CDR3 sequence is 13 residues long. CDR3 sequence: CASSDQGRQPQHF. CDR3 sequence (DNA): TGTGCCAGCAGTGATCAGGGGAGACAGCCCCAGCATTTT.

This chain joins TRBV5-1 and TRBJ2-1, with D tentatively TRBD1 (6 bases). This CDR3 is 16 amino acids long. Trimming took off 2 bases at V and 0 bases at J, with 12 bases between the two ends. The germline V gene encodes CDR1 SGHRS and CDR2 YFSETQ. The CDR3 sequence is CASSLLTGSSYNEQFF. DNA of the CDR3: TGCGCCAGCAGCTTATTGACAGGCAGCTCCTACAATGAGCAGTTCTTC.

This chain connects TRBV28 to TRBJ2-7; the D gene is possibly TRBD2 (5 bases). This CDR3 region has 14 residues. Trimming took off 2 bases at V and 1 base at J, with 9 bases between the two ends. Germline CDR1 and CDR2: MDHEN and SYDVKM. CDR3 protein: CASSLNGESYEQYF. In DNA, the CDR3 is TGTGCCAGCAGTTTAAACGGGGAGTCCTACGAGCAGTACTTC.

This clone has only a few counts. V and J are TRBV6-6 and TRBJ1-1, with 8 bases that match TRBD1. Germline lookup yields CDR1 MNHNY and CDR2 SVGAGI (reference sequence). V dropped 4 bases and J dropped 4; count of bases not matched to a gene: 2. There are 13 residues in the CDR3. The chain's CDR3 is CASSFRGPTEAFF. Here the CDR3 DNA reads TGTGCCAGCAGTTTCAGGGGGCCCACTGAAGCTTTCTTT.

The CDR3 DNA follows: TGTGCCAGCAGCCGCGTTCTGAGTAGCAATCAGCCCCAGCATTTT. Protein sequence: CASSRVLSSNQPQHF. This chain joins TRBV6-6 and TRBJ1-5; D is unclear. There are 15 residues in the CDR3. The V and J ends lost 6 bases and 0 bases respectively, with 12 bases between them. Looked up from germline, CDR1 is MNHNY and CDR2 is SVGAGI (reference sequence).

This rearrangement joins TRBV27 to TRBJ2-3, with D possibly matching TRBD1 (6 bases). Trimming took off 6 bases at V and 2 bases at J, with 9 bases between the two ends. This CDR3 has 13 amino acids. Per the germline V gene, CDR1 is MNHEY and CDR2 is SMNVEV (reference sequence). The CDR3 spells CASRDSHTDTQYF. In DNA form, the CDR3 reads TGTGCCAGCAGGGACAGCCACACAGATACGCAGTATTTT.